Below are 27 T cell receptor beta chains sequenced from a single sample in a study of cytomegalovirus exposure and HLA in healthy donors. The PCR had 60 Vbeta and 13 Jbeta primers. Measured with immunoSEQ multiplex PCR; TCRdb has only the in-frame clones, and not every one. The top ten clones hold 1.6% of a sample with about 200,000 clones, around 79% of them seen once. Sequencing was done on a sample of PBMCs. Source of these receptors: a woman in her forties or fifties in good health and CMV-seronegative.

The chain combines TRBV18 with TRBJ2-5; TRBD1 is a possible D gene (5 bases). Germline CDR1 and CDR2: KGHSH and LQKENI. V dropped 8 bases and J dropped 1 base, with 11 bases sitting between them. This CDR3 spans 13 amino acids. CDR3 in DNA: TGTGCCAGCCTGGGGCAGACCCAAGAGACCCAGTACTTC. Encoded protein: CASLGQTQETQYF.

V and J are TRBV19 and TRBJ1-2; TRBD1 aligns across 7 bases. The germline gives CDR1 LNHDA, CDR2 SQIVND (reference sequence). The CDR3 is 13 residues long. J lost 4 bases, V lost 7 bases, and 6 bases had no gene match. The CDR3 coding sequence is TGTGCCAGTACGGACAGGACTGCCTATGGCTACACCTTC. Its protein is CASTDRTAYGYTF. The full variable domain, its missing parts supplied by reference TRBV19 and TRBJ1-2, is DGGITQSPKYLFRKEGQNVTLSCEQNLNHDAMYWYRQDPGQGLRLIYYSQIVNDFQKGDIAEGYSVSREKKESFPLTVTSAQKNPTAFYLCASTDRTAYGYTFGSGTRLTVV.

The chain links TRBV5-4 to TRBJ2-1; 7 nucleotides line up with TRBD1. The CDR3 loop spans 13 amino acids. Germline values: CDR1 SGHNT, CDR2 YYREEE (reference sequence). With V trimmed by 4 bases and J by 8 bases, 6 bases remained unmatched. CDR3 amino acids: CASSTNRGYEQFF. As DNA, the CDR3 is TGTGCCAGCAGCACCAACAGGGGCTATGAGCAGTTCTTC. Complete variable domain (other parts from reference TRBV5-4 and TRBJ2-1): ETGVTQSPTHLIKTRGQQVTLRCSSQSGHNTVSWYQQALGQGPQFIFQYYREEENGRGNFPPRFSGLQFPNYSSELNVNALELDDSALYLCASSTNRGYEQFFGPGTRLTVL.

The gene calls are TRBV10-2 and TRBJ1-4; no firm D call. This CDR3 is built from 14 residues. With 3 bases removed from V and 0 bases from J, the gap between germline ends came to 5 bases. From germline, CDR1 is WSHSY and CDR2 SAAADI. As DNA, the CDR3 is TGCGCCAGCAGTGATCCTGCAACTAATGAAAAACTGTTTTTT. Encoded protein: CASSDPATNEKLFF.

This chain connects TRBV19 to TRBJ1-4; D gene ambiguous. V was shortened by 5 bases and J by 2 bases, with 18 bases between the two germline ends. Germline V gene lookup returns CDR1 LNHDA and CDR2 SQIVND (reference sequence). The CDR3 consists of 17 residues. The CDR3 loop reads CASSPRTVSPTNEKLFF. The DNA of the CDR3 is TGTGCCAGTAGTCCCCGGACTGTTTCTCCTACTAATGAAAAACTGTTTTTT.

V is TRBV9 and J is TRBJ2-3, with 9 bases identical to TRBD1. This CDR3 has 15 amino acids. After removal of 4 bases from V and 3 bases from J, the junction contained 6 bases not matched to a gene. Germline values: CDR1 SGDLS, CDR2 YYNGEE. CDR3 nucleotides: TGTGCCAGCAGCTATACCGGGACAGGGACAGATACGCAGTATTTT. It encodes CASSYTGTGTDTQYF. The entire variable domain, with the rest obtained from reference TRBV9 and TRBJ2-3, is as follows: DSGVTQTPKHLITATGQRVTLRCSPRSGDLSVYWYQQSLDQGLQFLIQYYNGEERAKGNILERFSAQQFPDLHSELNLSSLELGDSALYFCASSYTGTGTDTQYFGPGTRLTVL.

The chain carries TRBV25-1 and TRBJ2-1; D not certain. V gave up 5 bases and J gave up 5 bases, with 4 bases separating them. CDR3 length equals 11 residues. Germline V gene sequence: CDR1 MGHDK, CDR2 SYGVNS. The CDR3 DNA follows: TGTGCCAGCAGTTTCAACAATGAGCAGTTCTTC. This sequence encodes CASSFNNEQFF.

The chain is built from TRBV21-1 and TRBJ1-6. TRBV21-1 is a known pseudogene. The CDR3 runs to 16 residues. CDR3: CASRNYQGFVNSPLHF. For the CDR3, the DNA is TGTGCCAGCAGAAACTACCAAGGTTTTGTCAATTCACCCCTCCACTTT.

V is TRBV27 and J is TRBJ2-7; tentatively, D is TRBD2 (7 bases). V lost 6 bases and J lost 3, with 15 bases in between. The germline V gene encodes CDR1 MNHEY and CDR2 SMNVEV (reference sequence). The CDR3 is 14 residues long. CDR3 loop: CASRRQAGVYEQYF. The CDR3 DNA sequence: TGTGCCAGCAGGAGACAGGCGGGGGTCTACGAGCAGTACTTC.

The chain joins TRBV7-6 to TRBJ1-4; D is ambiguous. CDR1 is SGHVS and CDR2 is FNYEAQ in the germline V gene. The CDR3 runs 15 residues. V was shortened by 2 bases and J by 8 bases, with 15 bases between the two germline ends. The CDR3 DNA follows: TGTGCCAGCAGCTTAAGTCGCGGGCTAAACGAAAAACTGTTTTTT. This sequence encodes CASSLSRGLNEKLFF.

The chain recombines TRBV5-1 with TRBJ2-2; D call uncertain. This CDR3 is built from 12 residues. Germline V gene data show CDR1 as SGHRS and CDR2 as YFSETQ. Trimming shortened V by 4 bases and J by 9 bases, and 10 bases separated the two germline ends. This CDR3 reads CASSRGVRELFF. CDR3 nucleotide sequence: TGCGCCAGCAGCCGCGGTGTAAGGGAGCTGTTTTTT.

In DNA, the CDR3 is TGTGCCAGCTCACCCACCATCGGGAGCAATGAGCAGTTCTTC. It encodes CASSPTIGSNEQFF. The chain has TRBV18 and TRBJ2-1; a weak D match, TRBD2 (6 bases). V gave up 3 bases and J gave up 6 bases, with 12 bases separating them. The CDR3 extends over 14 amino acids. Germline V gene sequence: CDR1 KGHSH, CDR2 LQKENI.

The rearrangement joins TRBV19 to TRBJ2-1; 10 nucleotides line up with TRBD2. The CDR3 has 17 amino acids. Losses at the gene ends were 2 bases for V and 8 bases for J; bases not matched to a gene: 12. CDR1 LNHDA and CDR2 SQIVND come from the germline V gene (reference sequence). The CDR3 bases are TGTGCCAGTAGTATAATCCCCGGGAGCGGGGGGGCCTATGAGCAGTTCTTC. Amino acid sequence: CASSIIPGSGGAYEQFF.

V is TRBV5-6 and J is TRBJ2-2, with D hard to call. Trimming removed 0 bases from V and 2 bases from J, with 8 bases in between. There are 15 residues in the CDR3. Germline values: CDR1 SGHDT, CDR2 YYEEEE. The CDR3 region is CASSLGGTNTGELFF. The CDR3 region has the DNA TGTGCCAGCAGCTTGGGCGGAACTAACACCGGGGAGCTGTTTTTT. Supplemented by reference TRBV5-6 and TRBJ2-2, the full variable domain reads DAGVTQSPTHLIKTRGQQVTLRCSPKSGHDTVSWYQQALGQGPQFIFQYYEEEERQRGNFPDRFSGHQFPNYSSELNVNALLLGDSALYLCASSLGGTNTGELFFGEGSRLTVL.

The chain uses TRBV15 and TRBJ1-1; TRBD1 aligns across 7 bases. Germline values: CDR1 LNHNV, CDR2 YYDKDF (reference sequence). V was clipped by 0 bases and J by 5 bases; unmatched bases: 3. The CDR3 contains 14 residues. The CDR3 region has the DNA TGTGCCACCAGCAGAGACAGGGGGGTAACTGAAGCTTTCTTT. This codes for CATSRDRGVTEAFF.

This clone has more than one count but fewer than ten. The chain has TRBV18 and TRBJ2-7, with 14 bases matching TRBD2. J lost 4 bases, V lost 4 bases, and 3 bases had no gene match. The V gene's germline CDR1 is KGHSH and CDR2 LQKENI. CDR3 length: 15 amino acids. The CDR3 DNA is TGTGCCAGCTCACTTGGGACTAGCGGGAGTTACGAGCAGTACTTC. Amino acids: CASSLGTSGSYEQYF.

The rearrangement links TRBV27 to TRBJ2-7; 7 positions agree with TRBD1. Germline CDR1 is MNHEY and CDR2 is SMNVEV (reference sequence). The CDR3 is 14 residues long. Unmatched junction bases numbered 6, after V lost 6 bases and J lost 1 base. The DNA for the CDR3 is TGTGCCAGCAGACCGGGACAGATTTCCTACGAGCAGTACTTC. Amino acid sequence: CASRPGQISYEQYF.

This chain joins TRBV2 and TRBJ2-1; TRBD2 matches 7 bases. V lost 6 bases, J lost 3 bases, and 2 bases stayed unmatched. CDR1 is SNHLY, CDR2 FYNNEI, per germline. CDR3 length: 13 residues. The CDR3 nucleotides are TGTGCCAGCAGGCTAGCGGACTACAATGAGCAGTTCTTC. Translated, it gives CASRLADYNEQFF. Drawing the rest from reference TRBV2 and TRBJ2-1, the complete variable domain is EPEVTQTPSHQVTQMGQEVILRCVPISNHLYFYWYRQILGQKVEFLVSFYNNEISEKSEIFDDQFSVERPDGSNFTLKIRSTKLEDSAMYFCASRLADYNEQFFGPGTRLTVL.

The rearrangement uses TRBV5-1 and TRBJ2-6; D ambiguous. V lost 0 bases and J 1 base, leaving 5 bases between the germline ends. CDR3 length: 15 amino acids. CDR1 is SGHRS and CDR2 is YFSETQ in the germline V gene. The CDR3 nucleotides read TGCGCCAGCAGCTTGGTGCTATCTGGGGCCAACGTCCTGACTTTC. Residues: CASSLVLSGANVLTF.

CDR3 in DNA: TGTGCCAGCAGCCCCGGCGGGAATTTGAATGAGCAGTTCTTC. It encodes CASSPGGNLNEQFF. This sequence joins TRBV11-1 and TRBJ2-1; tentatively, D is TRBD2 (6 bases). This CDR3 region has 14 residues. Per the germline V gene, CDR1 is SGHAT and CDR2 is FQDESV (reference sequence). Trimming removed 5 bases from V and 7 bases from J, with 15 bases in between.

A single count supports this clone. The gene calls are TRBV7-2 and TRBJ1-2; maybe TRBD1 (5 bases). Per germline, CDR1 SGHTA and CDR2 FQGNSA. There are 14 residues in the CDR3. The V gene lost 3 bases and the J gene lost 0 bases, with 8 bases spanning the gap. The CDR3 spells CASSLGGANYGYTF. CDR3 in DNA: TGTGCCAGCAGCTTGGGGGGAGCTAACTATGGCTACACCTTC.

This clone has only a few counts. The rearrangement joins TRBV6-6 to TRBJ2-7; 10 bases line up with TRBD2. After removal of 8 bases from V and 7 bases from J, the junction contained 14 bases not matched to a gene. The CDR3 is made up of 15 amino acids. The germline CDR1 and CDR2 sequences are MNHNY and SVGAGI (reference sequence). The CDR3 region has the DNA TGTGCCAGCCAGCCTGTGGGGCTAGCGGGAGTTGAGCAGTACTTC. Protein product: CASQPVGLAGVEQYF.

The chain couples TRBV11-3 to TRBJ2-1, with D possibly TRBD2 on 6 matching bases. From germline, CDR1 is SGHNT and CDR2 YENEEA. Trimming took 1 base from V and 0 from J, leaving 10 bases between them. CDR3 length equals 16 residues. CDR3 in DNA: TGTGCCAGCAGCTTAGTTTTAGCGGCCTCCTACAATGAGCAGTTCTTC. As protein: CASSLVLAASYNEQFF.

The chain links TRBV7-2 to TRBJ1-5; D unresolved. Germline V gene sequence: CDR1 SGHTA, CDR2 FQGNSA. V gave up 1 base and J gave up 0 bases, with 13 bases separating them. This CDR3 comprises 17 residues. CDR3 nucleotide sequence: TGTGCCAGCAGCTTAGGTTTTGGTGGCAGTAGCAATCAGCCCCAGCATTTT. Translated: CASSLGFGGSSNQPQHF.

This sequence joins TRBV14 and TRBJ1-1; D perhaps matches TRBD1 (6 bases). The ends were cut back, 0 bases at V and 0 bases at J, with 14 bases in the middle. The length of the CDR3 is 17 residues. Germline values: CDR1 SGHDN, CDR2 FVKESK. In DNA form, the CDR3 reads TGTGCCAGCAGCCAAGATGAGGACAGCGTACTGAACACTGAAGCTTTCTTT. As protein: CASSQDEDSVLNTEAFF.

This clone was counted only a few times. This chain joins TRBV6-5 and TRBJ2-7; D might be TRBD1 (6 bases). Per the germline V gene, CDR1 is MNHEY and CDR2 is SVGAGI. Trimming took 2 bases from V and 3 from J, leaving 11 bases between them. The CDR3 sequence is 14 residues long. This CDR3 is CASSYAGGGYEQYF. DNA for the CDR3: TGTGCCAGCAGTTACGCTGGGGGCGGCTACGAGCAGTACTTC.

The chain couples TRBV19 to TRBJ1-2; D is possibly TRBD1 (5 bases). V was pared by 10 bases and J by 4 bases, with 19 bases between. This CDR3 is built from 14 residues. CDR1 is LNHDA and CDR2 is SQIVND in the germline V gene (reference sequence). In nucleotides, the CDR3 is TGTGCCACCTCATGGGGGGGGAAAGGCTATGGCTACACCTTC. It is translated as CATSWGGKGYGYTF.